The rows below give T cell receptor beta chains drawn from one sample of a study of T cells and Merkel cell carcinoma outcomes. Only in-frame clones appear in the TCRdb table, and some are missing; sequencing was by immunoSEQ multiplex PCR. The sample shows some 2,000 clones, 77% of them seen only once. Material: tumor tissue from Merkel cell carcinoma. The source is a human donor with Merkel cell carcinoma. Each CDR3 is given without its conserved first and last residue.

V gene | CDR3 protein
TRBV7-7 | ASSPGQDPSYEQY
TRBV5-6 | ASSLGTVYYEQY
TRBV5-5 | ASGTGTSTDTQY
TRBV15 | ATSRALAGGSETQY
TRBV5-1 | ASCWNTGELF
TRBV6-5 | ASSPLGTYEQY
TRBV7-2 | ASSRFEGYT
TRBV18 | ASSPTGNMDTGELF
TRBV30 | AWSSLQEGEKLF
TRBV30 | AWSVPGLYTGELF
TRBV7-9 | ASSLPALDLAGVRDTQY
TRBV7-2 | ASSLGSASVGY
TRBV7-2 | ASNPLSGSHGELF
TRBV5-1 | ASNPMIGTGELF
TRBV5-4 | ASSRPGSGANVLT
TRBV7-9 | ASSFGAHSGNTIY
TRBV10-2 | ASSDYPTSGYTDTQY
TRBV5-1 | ASSNTEGLSTEAF
TRBV7-9 | ASSPQTYGYT
TRBV5-5 | ASSSSGRTIPEAF
TRBV15 | ATSRDLGRATGELF
TRBV10-2 | ASSGQLNQPQH
TRBV5-4 | ASSLVGGDTQY
TRBV29-1 | SVEDLGLAGAYTQY
TRBV20-1 | SASSGDTQY
TRBV6-5 | ASSYWQNEKLF
TRBV9 | ASSTRVSTEAF
TRBV7-2 | ASSLGGEVTDTQY
TRBV9 | ASSATAAGRLSGYT
TRBV4-1 | ASSHHTGGNYGYT
TRBV18 | ASSTNLGSTEAF
TRBV19 | ASSMAGTGGKSSYNSPLH
TRBV6-1 | ASSEAARGNSPLH
TRBV5-4 | ASSSGGASYEQY
TRBV4-1 | ASSPRDSSNQPQH
TRBV6-5 | VSSRLGGSGYGYT
TRBV2 | ASSRGLQETQY
TRBV7-3 | ASSFSALETQY
TRBV19 | ASSIPDRGASGNTIY
TRBV5-1 | ASSLGTGSSYNSPLH
TRBV11-2 | ASSLEGSGRLEQF
TRBV9 | ASSIGWGNQPQH
TRBV7-9 | ASNPTDTQY
TRBV4-3 | ASSQEFHRGNTEAF
TRBV6-5 | ASSYTGSTDTQY
TRBV10-2 | ASGTSGSAGEQF
TRBV7-2 | ASSPGGANTEAF
TRBV18 | ASSPRTGVEYEQY
TRBV14 | ASSQEVGGAKNIQY
TRBV4-1 | ASSLRSGSRTDTQY
TRBV7-2 | ASSLARLAGGLYQETQY
TRBV7-9 | ASSGGTANTEAF
TRBV7-2 | AARGTSMDTQY
TRBV7-7 | ASSKPGGTQY
TRBV30 | AWSVSFPRRQGGNTEAF
TRBV19 | ASSIGTANTEAF